The 15 T cell receptor beta chains given below trace back to one sample, sequenced in a study of human CD8 memory T cell subsets. Construction of TCR beta libraries was accomplished by means of UMI-labeled 5' RACE. TCRdb reanalyzed the 5' RACE reads, giving one entry per CDR3 protein sequence and no DNA. The table lists several thousand distinct CDR3 sequences. The sequencing input was CD8+ T cells from PBMCs. The receptors were gathered from a human donor in good health.

V is TRBV10-3 and J is TRBJ2-7; TCRdb reports TRBD1, a call that lacks DNA to check it against. This CDR3 contains 14 residues. Germline V gives CDR1 ENHRY, CDR2 SYGVKD. CDR3 sequence reads: CAISDQGQGDEQYF.

This clonotype counts as medium-sized by frequency. V gene TRBV2 combines with J gene TRBJ2-1; TCRdb's D call of TRBD1 is untestable without DNA. CDR3 length equals 19 residues. Germline CDR1 is SNHLY and CDR2 is FYNNEI. The CDR3 region is CASSEGTGRKVHSYNEQFF. Full variable domain (remainder filled in from reference TRBV2 and TRBJ2-1): EPEVTQTPSHQVTQMGQEVILRCVPISNHLYFYWYRQILGQKVEFLVSFYNNEISEKSEIFDDQFSVERPDGSNFTLKIRSTKLEDSAMYFCASSEGTGRKVHSYNEQFFGPGTRLTVL.

This clonotype is deemed medium-sized by its frequency. The rearrangement joins TRBV23-1 to TRBJ1-5. TRBV23-1 is classed as an ORF, of uncertain function. The CDR3 length is 15 residues. CDR3 region: CATLAREDSNQPQHF.

Judged by frequency, this clonotype is medium-sized (0.01 to 0.1%). The chain has TRBV7-3 and TRBJ1-1; TCRdb's assignment of TRBD1 cannot be checked, as there is no DNA. Germline CDR1 and CDR2: SGHTA and FQGTGA. This CDR3 is 13 amino acids long. The CDR3 loop is CASSLVQGIEAFF.

The V call is TRBV12-3 or TRBV12-4, the J call TRBJ2-2; the TRBD2 assignment by TCRdb is unverifiable without DNA. The CDR3 totals 17 residues. The CDR3 protein is CASSTQDSGENTGELFF.

The genes are TRBV3-1 and TRBJ2-1. The germline V gene has CDR1 LGHDT and CDR2 YNNKEL (reference sequence). The CDR3 is 16 residues long. The CDR3 here is CASSQDLRESYNEQFF.

This chain links TRBV5-1 with TRBJ2-7; TCRdb's D call of TRBD2 is untestable without DNA. The V gene's germline CDR1 is SGHRS and CDR2 YFSETQ. The CDR3 has 14 residues. The CDR3 protein is CASSGGTPEDEQYF.

The V gene is TRBV5-4, the J gene TRBJ2-7; TCRdb indicates TRBD2, and absent DNA this call remains unverified. Germline V CDR1 and CDR2: SGHNT, YYREEE (reference sequence). This CDR3 is 14 amino acids long. This chain's CDR3 is CASSLGGLRYEQYF.

This clonotype is classed as medium-sized by frequency. The genes are TRBV7-2 and TRBJ2-3; the TCRdb call, TRBD2, lacks DNA for checking. This CDR3 has 15 residues. CDR1 is SGHTA and CDR2 is FQGNSA in the germline V gene. The CDR3 protein is CASSFGGRGTDTQYF.

The V gene is TRBV6-2 or TRBV6-3, the J gene TRBJ2-1; the D call of TRBD1 rests on TCRdb alone, since no DNA is present to check it. This CDR3 region has 16 residues. The germline V gene encodes CDR1 MNHEY and CDR2 SVGEGT. CDR3 residues: CASSGPGADSYNEQFF.

This clonotype is deemed large by its frequency. The CDR3 region is CASSLGPFDQETQYF. The chain combines TRBV27 with TRBJ2-5. The CDR3 totals 15 residues. Germline lookup yields CDR1 MNHEY and CDR2 SMNVEV (reference sequence).

CDR3: CASSPGHNSYNEQFF. This rearrangement joins TRBV7-3 to TRBJ2-1; the D call from TCRdb, TRBD1, cannot be confirmed without DNA. The CDR3 runs 15 residues. Germline assignment: CDR1 SGHTA and CDR2 FQGTGA.

J is TRBJ1-1 and V is TRBV29-1; no DNA is available, so the TRBD1 call from TCRdb remains unchecked. This CDR3 contains 17 residues. Germline loops: CDR1 SQVTM, CDR2 ANQGSEA. The CDR3 region is CSVGGVLTGTLGTEAFF. Drawing the rest from reference TRBV29-1 and TRBJ1-1, the complete variable domain is SAVISQKPSRDICQRGTSLTIQCQVDSQVTMMFWYRQQPGQSLTLIATANQGSEATYESGFVIDKFPISRPNLTFSTLTVSNMSPEDSSIYLCSVGGVLTGTLGTEAFFGQGTRLTVV.

The V gene is TRBV12-3 or TRBV12-4, the J gene TRBJ1-2; TCRdb returns TRBD1, unconfirmable since there is no DNA. This CDR3 contains 15 residues. CDR3: CASSLELGGDYGYTF.

This clonotype is classed as medium-sized by frequency. The J gene is TRBJ2-1, the V gene TRBV6-1; TCRdb names TRBD2, which stays unverified in the absence of DNA. The CDR3 totals 11 residues. Germline-derived CDR1 and CDR2 are MNHNS and SASEGT. The CDR3 sequence: CAIQIGEYLFF.